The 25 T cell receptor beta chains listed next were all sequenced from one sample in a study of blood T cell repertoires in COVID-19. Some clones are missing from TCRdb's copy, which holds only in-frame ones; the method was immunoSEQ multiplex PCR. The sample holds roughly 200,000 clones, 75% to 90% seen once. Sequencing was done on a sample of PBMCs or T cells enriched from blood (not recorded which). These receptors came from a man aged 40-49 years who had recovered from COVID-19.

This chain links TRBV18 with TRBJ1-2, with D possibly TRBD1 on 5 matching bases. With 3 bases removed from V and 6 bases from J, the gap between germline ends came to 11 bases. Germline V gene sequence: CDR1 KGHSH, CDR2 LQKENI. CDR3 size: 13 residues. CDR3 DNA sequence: TGTGCCAGCTCACCCGACAGAATGAATGGCTACACCTTC. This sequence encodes CASSPDRMNGYTF.

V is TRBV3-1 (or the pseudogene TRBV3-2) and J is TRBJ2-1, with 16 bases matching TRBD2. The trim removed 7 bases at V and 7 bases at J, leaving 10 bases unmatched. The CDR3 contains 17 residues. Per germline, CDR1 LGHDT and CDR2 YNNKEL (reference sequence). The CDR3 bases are TGTGCCAGCACCCGGCGTTGGGGACTAGCGGGAGGGAATGAGCAGTTCTTC. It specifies CASTRRWGLAGGNEQFF.

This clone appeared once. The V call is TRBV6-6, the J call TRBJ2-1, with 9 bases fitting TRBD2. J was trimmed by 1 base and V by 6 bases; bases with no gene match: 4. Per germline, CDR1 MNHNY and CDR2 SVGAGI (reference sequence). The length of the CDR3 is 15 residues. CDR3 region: CASSHSGSSYNEQFF. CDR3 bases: TGTGCCAGCAGCCATAGCGGGAGTTCCTACAATGAGCAGTTCTTC.

CDR3 in amino acids: CASSRDPPDRVGEKLFF. In DNA form, the CDR3 reads TGTGCCAGTAGTAGAGATCCCCCGGACAGGGTTGGTGAAAAACTGTTTTTT. The genes are TRBV19 and TRBJ1-4; 8 bases align to TRBD1. Trimming cost V 4 bases and J 7 bases; bases outside gene matches: 14. The CDR3 covers 17 residues. Germline lookup yields CDR1 LNHDA and CDR2 SQIVND (reference sequence).

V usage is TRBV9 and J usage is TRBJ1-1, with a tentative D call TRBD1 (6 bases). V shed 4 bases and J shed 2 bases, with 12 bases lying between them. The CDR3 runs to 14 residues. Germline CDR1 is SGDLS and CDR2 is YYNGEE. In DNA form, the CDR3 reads TGTGCCAGCAGCACCGCAGGGGTAAACACTGAAGCTTTCTTT. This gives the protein CASSTAGVNTEAFF.

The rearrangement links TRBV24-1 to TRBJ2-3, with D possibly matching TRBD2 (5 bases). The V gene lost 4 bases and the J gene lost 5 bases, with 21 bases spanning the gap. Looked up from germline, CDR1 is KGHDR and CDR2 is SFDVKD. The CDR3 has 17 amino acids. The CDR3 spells CATSDPTTGNALDTQYF. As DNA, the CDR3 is TGTGCCACCAGTGACCCAACAACCGGGAACGCGCTAGATACGCAGTATTTT.

CDR3 amino acids: CASSQLTGIGELFF. The CDR3 region has the DNA TGTGCCAGCAGCCAGTTGACAGGGATCGGGGAGCTGTTTTTT. The chain recombines TRBV14 with TRBJ2-2; TRBD1 matches at 7 bases. Germline assignment: CDR1 SGHDN and CDR2 FVKESK. V lost 3 bases to trimming and J lost 7 bases; unmatched junction nucleotides: 5. The CDR3 is made up of 14 amino acids.

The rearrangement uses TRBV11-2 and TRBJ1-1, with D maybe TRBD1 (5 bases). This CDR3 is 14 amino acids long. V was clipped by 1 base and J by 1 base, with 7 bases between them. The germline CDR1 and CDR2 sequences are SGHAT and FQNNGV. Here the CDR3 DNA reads TGTGCCAGCAGCTTAGCGGGGGGGAACACTGAAGCTTTCTTT. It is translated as CASSLAGGNTEAFF.

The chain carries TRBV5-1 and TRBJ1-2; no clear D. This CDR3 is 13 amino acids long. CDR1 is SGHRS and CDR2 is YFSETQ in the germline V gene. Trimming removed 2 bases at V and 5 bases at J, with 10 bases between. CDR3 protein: CASSFHDTYGYTF. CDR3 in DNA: TGCGCCAGCAGCTTCCACGATACTTATGGCTACACCTTC.

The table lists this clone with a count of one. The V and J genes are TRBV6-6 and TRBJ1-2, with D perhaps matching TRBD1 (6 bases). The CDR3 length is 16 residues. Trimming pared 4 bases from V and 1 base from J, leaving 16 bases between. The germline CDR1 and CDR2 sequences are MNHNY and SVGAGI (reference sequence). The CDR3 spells CASSSYPGQDNYGYTF. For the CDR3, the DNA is TGTGCCAGCAGTTCTTATCCGGGACAAGATAACTATGGCTACACCTTC.

The CDR3: CASSPRQSGIEQYF. The CDR3 nucleotides are TGCGCCAGCAGCCCCAGACAGTCAGGAATCGAGCAGTACTTC. The chain links TRBV5-1 to TRBJ2-7; TRBD1 is a possible D gene (5 bases). The CDR3 loop spans 14 amino acids. Per the germline V gene, CDR1 is SGHRS and CDR2 is YFSETQ. V was trimmed by 4 bases and J by 6 bases, leaving 17 bases between them.

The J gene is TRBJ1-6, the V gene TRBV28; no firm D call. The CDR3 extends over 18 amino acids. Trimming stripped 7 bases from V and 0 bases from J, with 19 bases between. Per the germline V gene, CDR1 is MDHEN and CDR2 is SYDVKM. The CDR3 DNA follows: TGTGCCAGCACCTATCAGGACTTTTTTAGCTCCTATAATTCACCCCTCCACTTT. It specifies CASTYQDFFSSYNSPLHF.

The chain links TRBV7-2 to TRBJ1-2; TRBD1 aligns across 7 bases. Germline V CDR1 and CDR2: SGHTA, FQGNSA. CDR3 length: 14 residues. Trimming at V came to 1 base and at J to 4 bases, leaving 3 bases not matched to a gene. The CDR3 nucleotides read TGTGCCAGCAGCTTAGACAGGGGAACCTATGGCTACACCTTC. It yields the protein CASSLDRGTYGYTF.

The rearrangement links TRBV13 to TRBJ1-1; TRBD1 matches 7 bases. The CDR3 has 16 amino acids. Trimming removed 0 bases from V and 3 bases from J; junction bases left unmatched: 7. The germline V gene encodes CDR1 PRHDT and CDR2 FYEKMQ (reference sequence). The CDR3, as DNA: TGTGCCAGCAGCTTAGGGGCAGGGGGGTTCTACACTGAAGCTTTCTTT. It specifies CASSLGAGGFYTEAFF.

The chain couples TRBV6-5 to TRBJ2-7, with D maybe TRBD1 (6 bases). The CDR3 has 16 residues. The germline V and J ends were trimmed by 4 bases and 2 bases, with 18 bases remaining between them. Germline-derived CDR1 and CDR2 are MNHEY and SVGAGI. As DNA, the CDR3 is TGTGCCAGCAGTTCCCTACCAGGGGCGAAGGCCTACGAGCAGTACTTC. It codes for CASSSLPGAKAYEQYF.

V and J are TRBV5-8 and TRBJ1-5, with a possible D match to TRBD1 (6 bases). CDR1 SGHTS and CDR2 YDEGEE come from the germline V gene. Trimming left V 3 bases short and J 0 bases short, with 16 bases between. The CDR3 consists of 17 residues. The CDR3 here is CASSSARGDTSNQPQHF. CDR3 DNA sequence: TGTGCCAGCAGCTCCGCAAGAGGGGACACTAGCAATCAGCCCCAGCATTTT.

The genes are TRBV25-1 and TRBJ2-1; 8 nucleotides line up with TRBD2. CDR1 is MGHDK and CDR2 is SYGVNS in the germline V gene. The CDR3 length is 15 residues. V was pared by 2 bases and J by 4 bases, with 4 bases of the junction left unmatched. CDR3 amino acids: CASSEDGRAYNEQFF. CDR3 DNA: TGTGCCAGCAGTGAAGACGGGAGGGCTTACAATGAGCAGTTCTTC.

The CDR3 region is CASSQGGWQRSGANVLTF. CDR3 nucleotide sequence: TGTGCCAGCAGCCAAGGCGGTTGGCAGCGCTCTGGGGCCAACGTCCTGACTTTC. The chain recombines TRBV3-1 (or the pseudogene TRBV3-2) with TRBJ2-6; D unresolved. CDR3 size: 18 residues. Trimming stripped 1 base from V and 0 bases from J, with 13 bases between. Germline V gene data show CDR1 as LGHDT and CDR2 as YNNKEL (reference sequence).

The CDR3 DNA sequence: TGTGCCAGCAGTTTAAGGGACAGCAGCATTTATGGCTACACCTTC. Protein: CASSLRDSSIYGYTF. The chain couples TRBV27 to TRBJ1-2, with 7 bases matching TRBD1. V trimming: 2 bases; J trimming: 5 bases; junction bases outside the gene matches: 8. The CDR3 sequence is 15 residues long. Germline V gene lookup returns CDR1 MNHEY and CDR2 SMNVEV (reference sequence).

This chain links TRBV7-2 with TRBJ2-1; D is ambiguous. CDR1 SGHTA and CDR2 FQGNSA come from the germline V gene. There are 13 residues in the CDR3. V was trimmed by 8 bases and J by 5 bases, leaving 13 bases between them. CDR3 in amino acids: CASGYRLNNEQFF. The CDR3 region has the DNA TGTGCCAGCGGGTACCGACTTAACAATGAGCAGTTCTTC.

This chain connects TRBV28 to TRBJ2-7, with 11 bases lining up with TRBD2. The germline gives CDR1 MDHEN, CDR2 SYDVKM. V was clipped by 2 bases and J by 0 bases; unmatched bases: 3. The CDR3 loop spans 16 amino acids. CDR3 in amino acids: CASSLGTSGNSYEQYF. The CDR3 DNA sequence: TGTGCCAGCAGTTTAGGGACTAGCGGAAACTCCTACGAGCAGTACTTC. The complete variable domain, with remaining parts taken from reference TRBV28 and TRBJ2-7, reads DVKVTQSSRYLVKRTGEKVFLECVQDMDHENMFWYRQDPGLGLRLIYFSYDVKMKEKGDIPEGYSVSREKKERFSLILESASTNQTSMYLCASSLGTSGNSYEQYFGPGTRLTVT.

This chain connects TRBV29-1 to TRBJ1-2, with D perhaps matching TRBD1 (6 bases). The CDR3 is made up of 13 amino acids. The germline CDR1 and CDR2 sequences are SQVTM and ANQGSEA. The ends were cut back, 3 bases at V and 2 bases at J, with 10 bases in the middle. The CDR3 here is CSVEEQGNYGYTF. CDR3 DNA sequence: TGCAGCGTTGAGGAACAGGGAAACTATGGCTACACCTTC.

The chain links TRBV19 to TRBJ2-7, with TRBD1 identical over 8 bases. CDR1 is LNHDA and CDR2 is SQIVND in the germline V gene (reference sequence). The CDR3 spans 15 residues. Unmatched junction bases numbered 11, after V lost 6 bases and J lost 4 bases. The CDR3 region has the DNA TGTGCCAGTAGGATGGCGACAGGGGACGGGTACGAGCAGTACTTC. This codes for CASRMATGDGYEQYF.

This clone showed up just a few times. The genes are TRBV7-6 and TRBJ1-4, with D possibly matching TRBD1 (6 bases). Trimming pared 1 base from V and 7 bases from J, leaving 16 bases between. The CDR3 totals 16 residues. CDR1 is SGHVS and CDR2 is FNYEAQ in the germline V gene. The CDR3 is CASSLGPRGAVEKLFF. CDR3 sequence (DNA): TGTGCCAGCAGCTTAGGTCCCAGGGGTGCAGTTGAAAAACTGTTTTTT.

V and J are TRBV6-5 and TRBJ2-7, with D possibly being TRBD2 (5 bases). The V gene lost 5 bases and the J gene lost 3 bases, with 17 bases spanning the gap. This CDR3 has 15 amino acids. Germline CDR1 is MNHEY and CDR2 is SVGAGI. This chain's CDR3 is CASSHRKAGIYEQYF. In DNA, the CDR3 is TGTGCCAGCAGTCACCGCAAAGCCGGGATCTACGAGCAGTACTTC.